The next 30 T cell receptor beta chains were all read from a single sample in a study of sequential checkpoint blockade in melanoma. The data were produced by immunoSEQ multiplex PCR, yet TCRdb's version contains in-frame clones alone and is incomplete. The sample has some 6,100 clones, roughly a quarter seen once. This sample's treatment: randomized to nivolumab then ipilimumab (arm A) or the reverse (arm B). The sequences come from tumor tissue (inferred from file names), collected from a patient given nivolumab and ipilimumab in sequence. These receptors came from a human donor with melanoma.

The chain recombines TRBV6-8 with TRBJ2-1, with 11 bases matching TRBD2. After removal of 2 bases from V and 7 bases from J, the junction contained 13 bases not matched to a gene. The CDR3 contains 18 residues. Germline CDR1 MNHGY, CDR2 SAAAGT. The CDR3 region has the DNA TGTGCCAGCAGTTACCAAACGGGAACTAGCGGGAGTTGGAATGAGCAGTTCTTC. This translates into CASSYQTGTSGSWNEQFF.

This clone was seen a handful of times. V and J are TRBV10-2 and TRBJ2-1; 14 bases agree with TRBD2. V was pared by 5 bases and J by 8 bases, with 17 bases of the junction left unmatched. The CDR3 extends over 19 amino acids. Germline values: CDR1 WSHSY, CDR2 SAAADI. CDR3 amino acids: CASSPSGLAGVMARDEQFF. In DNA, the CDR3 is TGCGCCAGCAGTCCGTCGGGACTAGCGGGAGTCATGGCTCGGGATGAGCAGTTCTTC.

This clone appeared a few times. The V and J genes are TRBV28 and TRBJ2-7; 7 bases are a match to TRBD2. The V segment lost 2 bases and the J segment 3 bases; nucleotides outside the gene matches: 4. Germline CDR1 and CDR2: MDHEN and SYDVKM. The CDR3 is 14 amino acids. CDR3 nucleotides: TGTGCCAGCAGTTTAGGCGGGAGATTCTACGAGCAGTACTTC. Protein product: CASSLGGRFYEQYF.

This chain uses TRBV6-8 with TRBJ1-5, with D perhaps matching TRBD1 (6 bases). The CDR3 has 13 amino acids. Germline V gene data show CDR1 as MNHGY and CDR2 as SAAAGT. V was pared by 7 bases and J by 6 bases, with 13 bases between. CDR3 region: CASTKQGGQPQHF. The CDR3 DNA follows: TGTGCCAGCACCAAGCAAGGGGGTCAGCCCCAGCATTTT.

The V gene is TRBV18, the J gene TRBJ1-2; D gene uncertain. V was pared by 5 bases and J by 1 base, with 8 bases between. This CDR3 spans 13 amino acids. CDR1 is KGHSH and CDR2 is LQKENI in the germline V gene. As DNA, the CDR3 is TGTGCCAGCTCAGGAGGGTTTAACTATGGCTACACCTTC. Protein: CASSGGFNYGYTF.

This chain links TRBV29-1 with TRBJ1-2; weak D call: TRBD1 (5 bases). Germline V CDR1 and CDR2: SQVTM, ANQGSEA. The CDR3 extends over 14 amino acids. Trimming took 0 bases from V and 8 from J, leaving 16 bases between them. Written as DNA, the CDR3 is TGCAGCGTTGAAGATCGAGAAGGGGAGAAGGGCTACACCTTC. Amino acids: CSVEDREGEKGYTF.

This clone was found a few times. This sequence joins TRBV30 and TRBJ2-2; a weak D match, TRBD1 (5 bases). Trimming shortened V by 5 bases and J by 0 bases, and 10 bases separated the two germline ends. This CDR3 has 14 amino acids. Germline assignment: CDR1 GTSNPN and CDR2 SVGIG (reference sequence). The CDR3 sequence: CAWRQSANTGELFF. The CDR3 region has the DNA TGTGCCTGGCGACAGTCCGCGAACACCGGGGAGCTGTTTTTT.

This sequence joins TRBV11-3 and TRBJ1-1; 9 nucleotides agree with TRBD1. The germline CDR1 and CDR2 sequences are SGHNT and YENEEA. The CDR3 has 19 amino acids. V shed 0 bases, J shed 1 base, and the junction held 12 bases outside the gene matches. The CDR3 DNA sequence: TGTGCCAGCAGCTTAGATTTAGGTAGGACAGGGGCGGAGAACACTGAAGCTTTCTTT. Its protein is CASSLDLGRTGAENTEAFF.

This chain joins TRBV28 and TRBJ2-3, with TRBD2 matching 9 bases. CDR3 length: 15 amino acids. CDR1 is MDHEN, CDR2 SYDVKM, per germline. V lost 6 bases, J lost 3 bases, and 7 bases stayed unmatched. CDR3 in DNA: TGTGCCAGCAGACATAGCGGGAGACGGACAGATACGCAGTATTTT. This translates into CASRHSGRRTDTQYF.

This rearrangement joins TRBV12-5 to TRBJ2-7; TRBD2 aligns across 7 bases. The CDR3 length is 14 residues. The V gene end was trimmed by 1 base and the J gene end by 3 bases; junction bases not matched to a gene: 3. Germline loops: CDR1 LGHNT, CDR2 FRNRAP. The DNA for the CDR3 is TGTGCTAGTGGTTTGGGCGGGAGAGGCTACGAGCAGTACTTC. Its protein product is CASGLGGRGYEQYF.

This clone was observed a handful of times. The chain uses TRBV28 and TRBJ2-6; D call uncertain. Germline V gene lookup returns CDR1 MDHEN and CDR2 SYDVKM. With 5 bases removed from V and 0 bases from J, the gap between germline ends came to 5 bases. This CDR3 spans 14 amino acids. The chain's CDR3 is CASSGSSGANVLTF. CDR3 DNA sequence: TGTGCCAGCAGTGGAAGCTCTGGGGCCAACGTCCTGACTTTC. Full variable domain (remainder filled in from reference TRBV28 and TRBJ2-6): DVKVTQSSRYLVKRTGEKVFLECVQDMDHENMFWYRQDPGLGLRLIYFSYDVKMKEKGDIPEGYSVSREKKERFSLILESASTNQTSMYLCASSGSSGANVLTFGAGSRLTVL.

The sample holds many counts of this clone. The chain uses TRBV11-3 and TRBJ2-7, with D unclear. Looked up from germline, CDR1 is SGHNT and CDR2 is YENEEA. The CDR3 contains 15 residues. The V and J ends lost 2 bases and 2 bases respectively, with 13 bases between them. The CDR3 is CASSLSVQLTYEQYF. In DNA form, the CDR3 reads TGTGCCAGCAGCTTATCGGTCCAGCTAACCTACGAGCAGTACTTC.

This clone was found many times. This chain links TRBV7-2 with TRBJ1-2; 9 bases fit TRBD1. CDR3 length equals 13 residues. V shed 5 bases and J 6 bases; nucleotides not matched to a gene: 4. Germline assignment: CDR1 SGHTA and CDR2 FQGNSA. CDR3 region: CASSPWDRDGYTF. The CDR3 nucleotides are TGTGCCAGCAGCCCATGGGACAGGGATGGCTACACCTTC.

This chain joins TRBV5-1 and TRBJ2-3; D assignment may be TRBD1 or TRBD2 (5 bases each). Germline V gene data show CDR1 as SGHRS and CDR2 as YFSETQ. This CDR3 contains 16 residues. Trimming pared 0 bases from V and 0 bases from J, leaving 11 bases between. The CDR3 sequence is CASSLAFGASTDTQYF. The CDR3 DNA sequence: TGCGCCAGCAGCTTGGCCTTCGGGGCTAGCACAGATACGCAGTATTTT.

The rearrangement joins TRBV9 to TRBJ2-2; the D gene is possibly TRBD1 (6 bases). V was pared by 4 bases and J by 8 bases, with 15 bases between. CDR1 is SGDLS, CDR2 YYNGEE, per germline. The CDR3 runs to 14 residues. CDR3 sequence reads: CASSPRTVAGELFF. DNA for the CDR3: TGTGCCAGCAGCCCCCGGACAGTAGCAGGGGAGCTGTTTTTT.

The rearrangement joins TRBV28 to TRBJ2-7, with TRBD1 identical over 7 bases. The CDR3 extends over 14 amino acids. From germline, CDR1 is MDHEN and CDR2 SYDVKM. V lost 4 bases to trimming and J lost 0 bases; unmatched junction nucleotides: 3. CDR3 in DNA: TGTGCCAGCAGTTCCGGGACAGTCTCCTACGAGCAGTACTTC. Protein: CASSSGTVSYEQYF.

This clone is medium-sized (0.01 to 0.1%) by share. CDR3 in amino acids: CASSLEAGVYGYTF. The DNA of the CDR3 is TGTGCCAGCAGCTTAGAGGCAGGGGTCTATGGCTACACCTTC. This sequence joins TRBV11-3 and TRBJ1-2; a possible D gene is TRBD1 (6 bases). Deletions cut 0 bases from V and 4 bases from J, with 9 bases between. The CDR3 has 14 amino acids. The germline V gene encodes CDR1 SGHNT and CDR2 YENEEA.

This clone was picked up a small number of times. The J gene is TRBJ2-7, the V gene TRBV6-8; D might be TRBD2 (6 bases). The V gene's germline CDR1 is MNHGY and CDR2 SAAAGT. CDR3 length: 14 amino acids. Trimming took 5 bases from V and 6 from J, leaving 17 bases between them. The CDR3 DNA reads TGTGCCAGCAGTGGCCGACTACTAGCCTCCGAGCAGTACTTC. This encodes CASSGRLLASEQYF.

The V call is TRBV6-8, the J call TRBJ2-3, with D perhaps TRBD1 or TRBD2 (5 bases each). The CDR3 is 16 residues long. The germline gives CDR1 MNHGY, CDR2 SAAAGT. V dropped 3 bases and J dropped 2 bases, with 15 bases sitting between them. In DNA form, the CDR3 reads TGTGCCAGCAGTTATTTTGGGGGTTCCGACACAGATACGCAGTATTTT. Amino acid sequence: CASSYFGGSDTDTQYF.

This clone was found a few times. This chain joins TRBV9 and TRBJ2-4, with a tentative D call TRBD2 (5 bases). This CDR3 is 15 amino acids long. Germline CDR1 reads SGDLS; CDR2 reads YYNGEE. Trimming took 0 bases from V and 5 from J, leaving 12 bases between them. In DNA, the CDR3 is TGTGCCAGCAGCGTAGAAGGACTGAGAGAAAACATTCAGTACTTC. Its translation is CASSVEGLRENIQYF. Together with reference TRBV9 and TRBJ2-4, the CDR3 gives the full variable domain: DSGVTQTPKHLITATGQRVTLRCSPRSGDLSVYWYQQSLDQGLQFLIQYYNGEERAKGNILERFSAQQFPDLHSELNLSSLELGDSALYFCASSVEGLRENIQYFGAGTRLSVL.

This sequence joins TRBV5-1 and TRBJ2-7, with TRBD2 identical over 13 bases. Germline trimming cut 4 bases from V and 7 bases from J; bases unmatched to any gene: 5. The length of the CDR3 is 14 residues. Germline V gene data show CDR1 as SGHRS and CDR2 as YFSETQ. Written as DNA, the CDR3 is TGCGCCAGCAGCACCGGGACTAGCGGGGTAGAGCAGTACTTC. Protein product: CASSTGTSGVEQYF.

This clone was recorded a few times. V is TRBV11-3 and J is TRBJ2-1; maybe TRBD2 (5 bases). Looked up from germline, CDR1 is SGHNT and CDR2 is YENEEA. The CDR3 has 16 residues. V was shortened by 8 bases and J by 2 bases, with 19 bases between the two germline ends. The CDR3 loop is CASSGGFKRAYNEQFF. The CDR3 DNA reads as TGTGCCAGCTCAGGAGGCTTCAAAAGGGCCTACAATGAGCAGTTCTTC. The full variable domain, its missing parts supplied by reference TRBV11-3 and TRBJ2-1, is EAGVVQSPRYKIIEKKQPVAFWCNPISGHNTLYWYLQNLGQGPELLIRYENEEAVDDSQLPKDRFSAERLKGVDSTLKIQPAELGDSAVYLCASSGGFKRAYNEQFFGPGTRLTVL.

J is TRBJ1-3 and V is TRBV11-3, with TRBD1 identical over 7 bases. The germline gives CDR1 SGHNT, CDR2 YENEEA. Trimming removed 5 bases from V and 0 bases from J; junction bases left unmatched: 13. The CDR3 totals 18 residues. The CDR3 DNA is TGTGCCAGCAGCCAACCGACAGGGCGGGATGTCTCTGGAAACACCATATATTTT. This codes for CASSQPTGRDVSGNTIYF.

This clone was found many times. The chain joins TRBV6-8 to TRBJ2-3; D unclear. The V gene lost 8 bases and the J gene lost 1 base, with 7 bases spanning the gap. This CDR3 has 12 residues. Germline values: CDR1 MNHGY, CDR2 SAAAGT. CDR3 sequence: CASRRGTDTQYF. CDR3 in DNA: TGTGCCAGCCGAAGGGGCACAGATACGCAGTATTTT.

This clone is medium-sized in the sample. CDR3 bases: TGTGCCAGCAGCCCGGACAGTAATAATGAAAAACTGTTTTTT. Translation gives CASSPDSNNEKLFF. This chain joins TRBV11-3 and TRBJ1-4; D is perhaps TRBD1 (6 bases). V lost 5 bases, J lost 4 bases, and 11 bases lay in between. Per the germline V gene, CDR1 is SGHNT and CDR2 is YENEEA. CDR3 length: 14 amino acids.

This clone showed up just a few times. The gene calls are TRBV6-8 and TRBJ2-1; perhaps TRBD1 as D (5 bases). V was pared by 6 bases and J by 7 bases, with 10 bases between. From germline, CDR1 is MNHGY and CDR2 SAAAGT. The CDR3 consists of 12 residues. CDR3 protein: CASREQENEQFF. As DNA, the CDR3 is TGTGCCAGCAGAGAACAGGAGAATGAGCAGTTCTTC.

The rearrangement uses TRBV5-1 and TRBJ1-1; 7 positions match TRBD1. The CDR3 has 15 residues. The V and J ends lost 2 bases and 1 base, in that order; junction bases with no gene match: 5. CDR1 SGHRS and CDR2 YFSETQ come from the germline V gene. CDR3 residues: CASSFLGTENTEAFF. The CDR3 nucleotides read TGCGCCAGCAGCTTCTTGGGGACAGAGAACACTGAAGCTTTCTTT. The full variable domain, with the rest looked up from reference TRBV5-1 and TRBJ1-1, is KAGVTQTPRYLIKTRGQQVTLSCSPISGHRSVSWYQQTPGQGLQFLFEYFSETQRNKGNFPGRFSGRQFSNSRSEMNVSTLELGDSALYLCASSFLGTENTEAFFGQGTRLTVV.

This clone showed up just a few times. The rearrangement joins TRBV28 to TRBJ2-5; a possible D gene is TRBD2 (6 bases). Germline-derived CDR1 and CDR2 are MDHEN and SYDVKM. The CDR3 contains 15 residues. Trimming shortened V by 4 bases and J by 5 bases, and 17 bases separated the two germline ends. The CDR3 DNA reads TGTGCCAGCAGTTCCCGGGCGGGTGGAGGGGAGACCCAGTACTTC. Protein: CASSSRAGGGETQYF.

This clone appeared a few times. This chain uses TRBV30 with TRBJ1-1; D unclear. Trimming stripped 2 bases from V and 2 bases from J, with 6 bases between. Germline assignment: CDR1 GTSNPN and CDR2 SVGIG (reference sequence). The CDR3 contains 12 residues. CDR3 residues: CAWSYVNTEAFF. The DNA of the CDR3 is TGTGCCTGGAGTTATGTTAACACTGAAGCTTTCTTT.

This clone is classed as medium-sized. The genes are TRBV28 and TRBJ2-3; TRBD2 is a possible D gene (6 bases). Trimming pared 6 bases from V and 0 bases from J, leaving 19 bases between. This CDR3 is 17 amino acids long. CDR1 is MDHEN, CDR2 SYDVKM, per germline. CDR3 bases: TGTGCCAGCAGGCGGGAAGCGGACTTGTATAGCACAGATACGCAGTATTTT. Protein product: CASRREADLYSTDTQYF. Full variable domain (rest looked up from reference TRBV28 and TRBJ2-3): DVKVTQSSRYLVKRTGEKVFLECVQDMDHENMFWYRQDPGLGLRLIYFSYDVKMKEKGDIPEGYSVSREKKERFSLILESASTNQTSMYLCASRREADLYSTDTQYFGPGTRLTVL.